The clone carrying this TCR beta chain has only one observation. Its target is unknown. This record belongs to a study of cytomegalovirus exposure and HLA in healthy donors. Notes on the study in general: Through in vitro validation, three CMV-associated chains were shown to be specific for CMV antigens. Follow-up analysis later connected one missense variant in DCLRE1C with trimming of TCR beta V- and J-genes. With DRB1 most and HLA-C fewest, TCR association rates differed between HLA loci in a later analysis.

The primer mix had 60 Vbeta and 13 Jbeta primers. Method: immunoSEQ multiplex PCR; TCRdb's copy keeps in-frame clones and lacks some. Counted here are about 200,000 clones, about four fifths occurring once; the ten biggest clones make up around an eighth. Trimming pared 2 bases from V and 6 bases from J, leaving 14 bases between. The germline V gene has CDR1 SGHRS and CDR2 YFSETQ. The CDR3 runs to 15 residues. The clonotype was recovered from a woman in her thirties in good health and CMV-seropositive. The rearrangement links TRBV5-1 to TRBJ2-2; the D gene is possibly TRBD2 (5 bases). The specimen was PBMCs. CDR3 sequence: CASSFVSGGSGELFF. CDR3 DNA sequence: TGCGCCAGCAGCTTTGTAAGCGGAGGATCCGGGGAGCTGTTTTTT.